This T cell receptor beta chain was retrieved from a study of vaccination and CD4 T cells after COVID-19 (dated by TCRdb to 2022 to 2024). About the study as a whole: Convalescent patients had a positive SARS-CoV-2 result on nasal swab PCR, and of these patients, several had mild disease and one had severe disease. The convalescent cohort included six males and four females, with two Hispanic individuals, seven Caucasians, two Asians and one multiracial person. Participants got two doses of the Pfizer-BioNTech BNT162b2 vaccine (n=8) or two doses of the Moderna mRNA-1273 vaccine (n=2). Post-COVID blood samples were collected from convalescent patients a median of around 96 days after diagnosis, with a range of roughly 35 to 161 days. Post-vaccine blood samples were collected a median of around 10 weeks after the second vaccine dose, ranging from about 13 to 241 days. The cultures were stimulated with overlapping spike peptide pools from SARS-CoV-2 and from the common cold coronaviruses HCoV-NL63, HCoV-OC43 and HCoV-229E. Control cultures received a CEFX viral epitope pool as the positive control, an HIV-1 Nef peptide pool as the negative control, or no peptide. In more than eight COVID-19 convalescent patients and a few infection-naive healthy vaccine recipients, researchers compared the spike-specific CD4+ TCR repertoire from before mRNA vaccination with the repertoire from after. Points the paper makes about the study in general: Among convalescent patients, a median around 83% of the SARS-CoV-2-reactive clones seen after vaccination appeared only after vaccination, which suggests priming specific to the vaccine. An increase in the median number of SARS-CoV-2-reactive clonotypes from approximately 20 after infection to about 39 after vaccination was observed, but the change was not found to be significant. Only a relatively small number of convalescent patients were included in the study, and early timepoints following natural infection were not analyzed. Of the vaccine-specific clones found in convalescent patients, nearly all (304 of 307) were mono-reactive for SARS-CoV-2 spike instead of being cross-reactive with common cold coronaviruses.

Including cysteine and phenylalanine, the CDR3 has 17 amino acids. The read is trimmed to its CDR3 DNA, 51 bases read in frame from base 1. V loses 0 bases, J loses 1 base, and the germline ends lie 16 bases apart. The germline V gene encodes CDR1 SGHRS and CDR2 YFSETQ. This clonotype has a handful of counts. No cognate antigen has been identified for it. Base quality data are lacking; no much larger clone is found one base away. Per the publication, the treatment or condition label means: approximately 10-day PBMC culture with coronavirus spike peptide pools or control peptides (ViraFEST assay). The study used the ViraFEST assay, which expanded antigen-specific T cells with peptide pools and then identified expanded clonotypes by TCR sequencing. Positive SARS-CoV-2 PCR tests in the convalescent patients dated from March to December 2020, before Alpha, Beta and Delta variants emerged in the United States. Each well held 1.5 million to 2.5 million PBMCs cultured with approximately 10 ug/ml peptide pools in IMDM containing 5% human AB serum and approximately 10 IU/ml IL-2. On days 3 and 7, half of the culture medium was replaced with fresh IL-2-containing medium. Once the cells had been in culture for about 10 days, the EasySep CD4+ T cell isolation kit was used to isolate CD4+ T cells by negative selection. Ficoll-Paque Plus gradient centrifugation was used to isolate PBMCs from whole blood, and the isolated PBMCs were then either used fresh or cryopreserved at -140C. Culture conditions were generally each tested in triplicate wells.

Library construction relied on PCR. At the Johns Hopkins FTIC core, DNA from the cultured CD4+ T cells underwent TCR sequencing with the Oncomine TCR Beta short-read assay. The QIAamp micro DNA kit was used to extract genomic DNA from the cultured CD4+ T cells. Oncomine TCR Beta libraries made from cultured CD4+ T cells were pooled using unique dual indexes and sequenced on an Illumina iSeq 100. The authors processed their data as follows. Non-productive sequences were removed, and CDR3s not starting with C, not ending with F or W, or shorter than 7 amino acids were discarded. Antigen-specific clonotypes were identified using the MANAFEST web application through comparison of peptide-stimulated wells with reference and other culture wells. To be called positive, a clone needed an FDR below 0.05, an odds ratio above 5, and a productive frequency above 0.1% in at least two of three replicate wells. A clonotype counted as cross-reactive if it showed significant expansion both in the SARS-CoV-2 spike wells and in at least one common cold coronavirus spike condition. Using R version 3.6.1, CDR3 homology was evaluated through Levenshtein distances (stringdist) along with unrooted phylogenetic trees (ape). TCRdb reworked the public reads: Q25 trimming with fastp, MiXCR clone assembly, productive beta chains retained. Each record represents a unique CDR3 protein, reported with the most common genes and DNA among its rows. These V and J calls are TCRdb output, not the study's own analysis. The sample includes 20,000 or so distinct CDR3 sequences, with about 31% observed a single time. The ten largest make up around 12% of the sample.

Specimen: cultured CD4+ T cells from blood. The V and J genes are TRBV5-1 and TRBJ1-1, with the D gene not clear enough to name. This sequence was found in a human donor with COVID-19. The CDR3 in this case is CASSLASEGRANTEAFF. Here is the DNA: TGCGCCAGCAGCTTGGCCTCGGAGGGTAGGGCGAACACTGAAGCTTTCTTT.